This TCR beta chain emerged from a study of blood T cells in healthy people across ages. This clonotype was seen only a few times. Germline V gene data show CDR1 as MDHEN and CDR2 as SYDVKM. The CDR3 runs to 13 residues. With 6 bases clipped from V and 8 bases from J, the junction kept 9 bases outside the gene matches. The use of a sample-barcoded 5' primer and a J-beta primer mix characterized a second PCR of about 7 to 12 cycles. TCRdb itself ran the 5' RACE reads through MiXCR, one entry per CDR3 protein. The sample carries about 680,000 distinct CDR3 sequences, over 45% recorded once. The sample consisted of blood. The gene calls are TRBV28 and TRBJ1-2; TRBD1 aligns across 7 bases. This TCR was sampled from a woman aged 55 to 70 in good health. The CDR3 region has the DNA TGTGCCAGCAGAGCAGCGGGACAGTTCGGCTACACCTTC. Its protein is CASRAAGQFGYTF.